The T cell receptor (beta chain) under discussion was sequenced for a study of cytomegalovirus exposure and HLA in healthy donors. Study-level results: Later work found that TCR association rates differed between HLA loci; DRB1 had the most and HLA-C the fewest. Productive rates of about 90% or about 30% were seen for most TCR beta V segments in an earlier analysis. As a later analysis showed, a missense DCLRE1C variant was linked to trimming of TCR beta V- and J-genes.

Unmatched junction bases numbered 3, after V lost 4 bases and J lost 2 bases. Germline assignment: CDR1 SNHLY and CDR2 FYNNEI. This CDR3 is built from 15 residues. In regard to this clone: Its antigen is currently unknown.

The primer mix had 60 Vbeta and 13 Jbeta primers. Profiling relied on immunoSEQ multiplex PCR, and the TCRdb table lists in-frame clones only, not all of them. The sample holds 150,000 or so clones; around 70% are singletons and the top ten take 2.1%. Sequenced sample: PBMCs. The receptor comes from a man aged 30 to 39 in good health and CMV-seronegative. The rearrangement uses TRBV2 and TRBJ1-4, with 8 bases aligning to TRBD1. The CDR3 reads CASSAGGGTNEKLFF. In DNA, the CDR3 is TGTGCCAGCAGTGCAGGGGGCGGCACTAATGAAAAACTGTTTTTT.